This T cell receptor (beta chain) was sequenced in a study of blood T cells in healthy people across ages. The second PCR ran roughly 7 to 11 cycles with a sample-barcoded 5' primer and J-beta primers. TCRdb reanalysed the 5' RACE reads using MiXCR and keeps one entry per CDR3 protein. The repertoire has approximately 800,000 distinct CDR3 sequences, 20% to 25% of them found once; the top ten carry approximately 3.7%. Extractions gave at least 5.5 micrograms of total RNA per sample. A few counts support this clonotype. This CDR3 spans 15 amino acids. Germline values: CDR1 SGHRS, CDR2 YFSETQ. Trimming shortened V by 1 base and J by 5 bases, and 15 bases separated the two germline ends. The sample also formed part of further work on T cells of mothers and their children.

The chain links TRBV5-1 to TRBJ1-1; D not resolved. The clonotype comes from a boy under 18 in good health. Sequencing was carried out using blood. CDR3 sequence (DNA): TGCGCCAGCAGCTTGTCCCCTTTGGGGAGTACTGAAGCTTTCTTT. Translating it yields CASSLSPLGSTEAFF.